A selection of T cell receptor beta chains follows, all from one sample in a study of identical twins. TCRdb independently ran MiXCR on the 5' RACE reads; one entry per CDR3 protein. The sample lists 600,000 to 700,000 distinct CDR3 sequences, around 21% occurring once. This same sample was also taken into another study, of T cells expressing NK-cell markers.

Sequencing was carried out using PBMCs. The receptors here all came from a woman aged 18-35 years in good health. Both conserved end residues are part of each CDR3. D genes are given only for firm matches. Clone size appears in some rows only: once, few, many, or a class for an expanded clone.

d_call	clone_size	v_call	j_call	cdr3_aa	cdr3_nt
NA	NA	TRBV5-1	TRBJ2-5	CASSPVSMRETQYF	TGCGCCAGCAGCCCCGTGTCCATGCGGGAGACCCAGTACTTC
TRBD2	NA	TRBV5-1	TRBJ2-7	CASSDTSASSYEQYF	TGCGCCAGCAGCGACACTAGCGCATCCTCCTACGAGCAGTACTTC
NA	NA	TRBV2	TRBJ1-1	CASSESGYTEAFF	TGTGCCAGCAGTGAATCAGGTTATACTGAAGCTTTCTTT
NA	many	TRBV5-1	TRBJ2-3	CASSLAGTTDTQYF	TGCGCCAGCAGCTTGGCCGGTACCACAGATACGCAGTATTTT
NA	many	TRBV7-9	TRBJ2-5	CASSHLRETQYF	TGTGCCAGCAGCCACTTGAGGGAGACCCAGTACTTC
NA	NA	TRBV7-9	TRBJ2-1	CASSGAIDKASNEQFF	TGTGCCAGCAGCGGGGCGATAGACAAGGCTTCCAATGAGCAGTTCTTC
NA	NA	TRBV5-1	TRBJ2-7	CASSLDAAYEQYF	TGCGCCAGCAGCTTGGATGCAGCCTACGAGCAGTACTTC
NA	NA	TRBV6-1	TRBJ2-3	CASSELLPTDTQYF	TGTGCCAGCAGTGAGTTACTACCCACAGATACGCAGTATTTT
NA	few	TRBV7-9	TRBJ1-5	CASSTSDRFNQPQHF	TGTGCCAGCAGCACGTCAGACAGATTCAATCAGCCCCAGCATTTT
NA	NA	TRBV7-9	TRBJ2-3	CASSKGRDTQYF	TGTGCCAGCAGCAAAGGACGGGATACGCAGTATTTT
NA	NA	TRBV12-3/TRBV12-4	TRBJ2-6	CASRATRAGANVLTF	TGTGCCAGCCGGGCGACAAGGGCTGGGGCCAACGTCCTGACTTTC
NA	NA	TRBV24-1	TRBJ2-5	CATSDRTEGPETQYF	TGTGCCACCAGTGATCGAACGGAGGGGCCGGAGACCCAGTACTTC
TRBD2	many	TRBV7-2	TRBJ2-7	CASSLDAGGRYEQYF	TGTGCCAGCAGCTTAGACGCGGGAGGGAGATACGAGCAGTACTTC
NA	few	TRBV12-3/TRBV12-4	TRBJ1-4	CASSLVTGSYEKLFF	TGTGCCAGCAGTTTAGTCACAGGGAGTTATGAAAAACTGTTTTTT
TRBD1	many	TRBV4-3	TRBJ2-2	CASSQRTGATGELFF	TGCGCCAGCAGCCAGAGGACAGGGGCCACCGGGGAGCTGTTTTTT
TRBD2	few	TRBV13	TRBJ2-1	CASSFLYSGDNEQFF	TGTGCCAGCAGCTTCCTATATAGCGGGGACAATGAGCAGTTCTTC
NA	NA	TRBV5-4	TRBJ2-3	CASSPTAGAGTDTQYF	TGTGCCAGCAGCCCCACTGCGGGGGCCGGCACAGATACGCAGTATTTT
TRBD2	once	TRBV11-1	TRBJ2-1	CASSPYGASGRAYNEQFF	TGTGCCAGCAGCCCGTATGGGGCTAGCGGGAGGGCCTACAATGAGCAGTTCTTC
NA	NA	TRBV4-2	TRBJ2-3	CASSQKGTAPDTQYF	TGTGCCAGCAGCCAGAAAGGGACTGCCCCTGATACGCAGTATTTT
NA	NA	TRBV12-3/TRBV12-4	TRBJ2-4	CASSLGRVDIQYF	TGTGCCAGCAGCCTGGGTCGTGTCGACATTCAGTACTTC
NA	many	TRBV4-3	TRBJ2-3	CASSQGGAGPSMDTQYF	TGCGCCAGCAGCCAAGGTGGGGCAGGGCCGAGCATGGATACGCAGTATTTT
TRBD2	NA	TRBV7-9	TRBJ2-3	CASSSRWGEGMNTQYF	TGTGCCAGCAGCTCACGGTGGGGGGAGGGGATGAATACGCAGTATTTT
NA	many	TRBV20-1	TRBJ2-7	CSASSRDFYEQYF	TGCAGTGCTAGTAGCAGGGATTTTTACGAGCAGTACTTC
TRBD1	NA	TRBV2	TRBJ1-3	CASSVRGRQGNTIYF	TGTGCCAGCAGTGTCAGGGGGCGTCAAGGAAACACCATATATTTT
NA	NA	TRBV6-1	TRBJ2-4	CASSRGTGGYGNIQYF	TGTGCCAGCAGTCGCGGGACTGGGGGGTATGGAAACATTCAGTACTTC
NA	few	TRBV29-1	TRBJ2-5	CSVFTGLQLTETQYF	TGCAGCGTTTTCACAGGGTTACAGCTCACCGAGACCCAGTACTTC
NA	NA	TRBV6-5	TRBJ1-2	CASSYFKDTTIYGYTF	TGTGCCAGCAGTTACTTTAAGGACACAACGATCTATGGCTACACCTTC
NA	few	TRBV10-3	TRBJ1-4	CAIRSSDGEKLFF	TGTGCCATCAGATCCTCAGATGGAGAAAAACTGTTTTTT
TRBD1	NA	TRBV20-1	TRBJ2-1	CSARRQGNNEQFF	TGCAGTGCCAGACGACAGGGCAACAATGAGCAGTTCTTC